A single sample is the source of the 7 T cell receptor beta chains below, sequenced in a study of T cell responses to AZD1222 COVID-19 vaccine. The assay was immunoSEQ multiplex PCR, and TCRdb's table has in-frame clones only and misses some. The sample carries under 100,000 clones, 90% to 95% recorded once. The sample in question was peripheral blood, obtained on day 0 of MenACWY control vaccination. The receptor set was obtained from an adult in good health.

The chain links TRBV5-5 to TRBJ2-3, with a possible D match to TRBD2 (6 bases). V lost 4 bases, J lost 6 bases, and 15 bases lay in between. Germline V gene lookup returns CDR1 SGHKS and CDR2 YYEKEE (reference sequence). This CDR3 comprises 14 residues. CDR3 amino acids: CASSTEGGSDTQYF. CDR3 nucleotide sequence: TGTGCCAGCAGCACGGAGGGAGGTTCCGATACGCAGTATTTT.

This rearrangement joins TRBV5-1 to TRBJ2-5, with 12 bases identical to TRBD2. CDR3 length equals 18 residues. Germline lookup yields CDR1 SGHRS and CDR2 YFSETQ. V trimming: 0 bases; J trimming: 2 bases; junction bases outside the gene matches: 8. DNA for the CDR3: TGCGCCAGCAGCTTGGGGGCGACTAGCGGGGGAGAACAAGAGACCCAGTACTTC. Residues: CASSLGATSGGEQETQYF.

The count of this clone is one. The chain couples TRBV6-5 to TRBJ2-2; the D is unclear. This CDR3 comprises 13 residues. V dropped 6 bases and J dropped 3 bases, with 8 bases sitting between them. Germline CDR1 reads MNHEY; CDR2 reads SVGAGI. The CDR3, as DNA: TGTGCCAGCAGGTGGCGAGACACCGGGGAGCTGTTTTTT. Translating gives CASRWRDTGELFF.

The CDR3 here is CASSLAMGQGAFF. CDR3 sequence (DNA): TGTGCCAGCAGCTTAGCAATGGGACAGGGAGCTTTCTTT. The chain combines TRBV7-6 with TRBJ1-1; TRBD1 aligns across 9 bases. The CDR3 length is 13 residues. Germline V gives CDR1 SGHVS, CDR2 FNYEAQ. V shed 0 bases and J 10 bases; nucleotides not matched to a gene: 3.

The chain uses TRBV25-1 and TRBJ2-7; D possibly uses TRBD1 or TRBD2 (7 bases each). V gave up 5 bases and J gave up 2 bases, with 22 bases separating them. Germline-derived CDR1 and CDR2 are MGHDK and SYGVNS. The CDR3 covers 17 residues. CDR3 nucleotide sequence: TGTGCCAGCAGTCAACTAAGGGGGCGGGAGCCCCCCTACGAGCAGTACTTC. It yields the protein CASSQLRGREPPYEQYF.

This chain connects TRBV5-1 to TRBJ1-2, with D unclear. The CDR3 length is 14 residues. Germline lookup yields CDR1 SGHRS and CDR2 YFSETQ. The V and J ends lost 0 bases and 7 bases respectively, with 13 bases between them. The CDR3 loop is CASSLVGQSGGYTF. CDR3 nucleotides: TGCGCCAGCAGCTTGGTGGGCCAGAGCGGTGGCTACACCTTC. The full variable domain, in which reference TRBV5-1 and TRBJ1-2 provide the parts outside the CDR3, is KAGVTQTPRYLIKTRGQQVTLSCSPISGHRSVSWYQQTPGQGLQFLFEYFSETQRNKGNFPGRFSGRQFSNSRSEMNVSTLELGDSALYLCASSLVGQSGGYTFGSGTRLTVV.

This chain links TRBV19 with TRBJ1-5, with TRBD1 matching 8 bases. The CDR3 loop spans 19 amino acids. Germline CDR1 and CDR2: LNHDA and SQIVND (reference sequence). V lost 0 bases to trimming and J lost 5 bases; unmatched junction nucleotides: 15. CDR3 nucleotides: TGTGCCAGTAGTATAGACGTCCAGAGACAGGGGAAGGGGCATCAGCCCCAGCATTTT. Protein product: CASSIDVQRQGKGHQPQHF.